Listed below are T cell receptor beta chains from one sample, sequenced in a study of T-cell memory formation after mild COVID-19. TCRdb processed the 5' RACE reads anew with MiXCR; each CDR3 protein has one entry. The sample lists some 270,000 distinct CDR3 sequences, approximately 15% occurring once. Sequenced: PBMCs or a T cell subset sorted from them (not recorded which). The source of these receptors is an adult woman who had mild COVID-19 (a few samples of this study predate the infection). Cell type and time point are not known. Each CDR3 is given with its conserved first and last residue. D genes are given only for firm matches. Clone size, where shown, is once, few, many, or a class for clones that have expanded.

v_call	clone_size	d_call	j_call	cdr3_nt	cdr3_aa
TRBV30	few	TRBD1	TRBJ1-6	TGTGCCTGGAGTACAGGGGGCTTTAGTTCACCCCTCCACTTT	CAWSTGGFSSPLHF
TRBV12-3/TRBV12-4	few	TRBD1	TRBJ2-2	TGTGCCAGCAGCCCTAACAGGGGGAAGGTCGGGGAGCTGTTTTTT	CASSPNRGKVGELFF
TRBV28	many	TRBD2	TRBJ2-1	TGTGCCAGCAGGTTAGCGGGGTTGTACAATGAGCAGTTCTTC	CASRLAGLYNEQFF
TRBV12-3/TRBV12-4	NA	NA	TRBJ2-7	TGTGCCAGCAGCCCAAGGACACTGCAAGCCTACGAGCAGTACTTC	CASSPRTLQAYEQYF
TRBV28	NA	NA	TRBJ1-2	TGTGCCAGCGGACGTCCCCCAGAGGGCTACACCTTC	CASGRPPEGYTF
TRBV5-1	many	NA	TRBJ2-5	TGCGCCAGCAGCTTGGTAGGCGGGGCTCAAGCGACCCAGTACTTC	CASSLVGGAQATQYF
TRBV7-8	NA	TRBD2	TRBJ2-7	TGTGCCAGCGCACCGAGCGGGACTCTCCCATCTTCCTACGAGCAGTACTTC	CASAPSGTLPSSYEQYF
TRBV29-1	NA	NA	TRBJ2-7	TGCAGCGTTTCCCGGGACACATCCTACGAGCAGTACTTC	CSVSRDTSYEQYF
TRBV20-1	NA	NA	TRBJ1-2	TGCAGTGCTAGAGAACAGGAGGTCCGCGGATATGGCTACACCTTC	CSAREQEVRGYGYTF
TRBV29-1	NA	TRBD1	TRBJ2-5	TGCAGCGCTTACGGACAGGGGTCGTCGGAGACCCAGTACTTC	CSAYGQGSSETQYF
TRBV6-6	NA	NA	TRBJ2-7	TGTGCCAGCAGTTACTCCTTAGCGCAGCTGACGTACGAGCAGTACTTC	CASSYSLAQLTYEQYF
TRBV6-1	NA	NA	TRBJ2-7	TGTGCCAGCAGTGTCGATAATTCCTACGAGCAGTACTTC	CASSVDNSYEQYF
TRBV12-3/TRBV12-4	few	NA	TRBJ2-7	TGTGCCAGCAGTCTGGGCCGATACGAGCAGTACTTC	CASSLGRYEQYF
TRBV20-1	few	NA	TRBJ2-7	TGCAGTGCTAGAGACCTTTCCCACGAGCAGTACTTC	CSARDLSHEQYF
TRBV15	NA	TRBD2	TRBJ2-5	TGTGCCACCAGCAGGGAACCACTAGCGACGGGAGGAGAGACCCAGTACTTC	CATSREPLATGGETQYF
TRBV5-1	NA	NA	TRBJ2-5	TGCGCCAGCAGGGGGGAAGAGACCCAGTACTTC	CASRGEETQYF
TRBV27	few	NA	TRBJ1-5	TGTGCCAGCAGTTTATGGGGGAACCGGGGGGTCAATCAGCCCCAGCATTTT	CASSLWGNRGVNQPQHF
TRBV9	NA	TRBD1	TRBJ2-5	TGTGCCAGCAGCCCCCGGACAGGGAGGGAGACCCAGTACTTC	CASSPRTGRETQYF
TRBV5-1	NA	TRBD1	TRBJ1-2	TGCGCCAGCAGCAAGGGACAGGGGAATAACTATGGCTACACCTTC	CASSKGQGNNYGYTF
TRBV6-5	NA	NA	TRBJ1-1	TGTGCCAGCAGTTACTCGGTTAAAAACACTGAAGCTTTCTTT	CASSYSVKNTEAFF
TRBV6-6	few	NA	TRBJ1-2	TGTGCCAGCAGTTCTCGGGGGGCCCCGGTAACCAGCTATGGCTACACCTTC	CASSSRGAPVTSYGYTF
TRBV6-6	NA	TRBD2	TRBJ2-5	TGTGCCAGCAGTCCCGGGGGAGCGGGGAGCCAAGAGACCCAGTACTTC	CASSPGGAGSQETQYF
TRBV7-8	NA	NA	TRBJ1-6	TGTGCCAGCAGCCGCGTGAATTCAGGCGGGTCGAATAGTTCACCCCTCCACTTT	CASSRVNSGGSNSSPLHF
TRBV7-9	few	TRBD1	TRBJ2-2	TGTGCCAGCAGTAAGGACAGGGGCACCGGGGAGCTGTTTTTT	CASSKDRGTGELFF
TRBV24-1	NA	NA	TRBJ2-2	TGTGCCACCAGGGGGGGACAGCAGAACACCGGGGAGCTGTTTTTT	CATRGGQQNTGELFF
TRBV7-8	few	NA	TRBJ2-2	TGTGCCAGCAGCTTACCCACATTACCGGGACAAACCACCGGGGAGCTGTTTTTT	CASSLPTLPGQTTGELFF
TRBV2	NA	NA	TRBJ2-3	TGTGCCAGCAGTAGGACGAGGAGCACAGATACGCAGTATTTT	CASSRTRSTDTQYF
TRBV5-6	NA	TRBD1	TRBJ1-1	TGTGCCAGCAGCCGACAGGGGGTATCCGGAGCTTTCTTT	CASSRQGVSGAFF
TRBV6-1	NA	NA	TRBJ1-2	TGTGCCAGCGCCCGACAGAATAACTATGGCTACACCTTC	CASARQNNYGYTF
TRBV12-2	few	NA	TRBJ2-3	TGTGCAAGTCGCTTCGGGGACTTAGCGAGCACAGATACGCAGTATTTT	CASRFGDLASTDTQYF
TRBV12-3/TRBV12-4	NA	NA	TRBJ1-5	TGTGCCAGCAGTTTAGGTTACGGGAAGTCTCAGCCCCAGCATTTT	CASSLGYGKSQPQHF
TRBV19	few	TRBD1	TRBJ1-1	TGTGCCAGTAACAGGGGTGTGAACACTGAAGCTTTCTTT	CASNRGVNTEAFF
TRBV7-8	NA	TRBD1	TRBJ2-6	TGTGCCAGCAGCTTATTGGGACAGGGAAATGCTGGGGCCAACGTCCTGACTTTC	CASSLLGQGNAGANVLTF
TRBV20-1	few	NA	TRBJ1-1	TGCAGTGCTCCCGCAGGGGCAGGGAACACTGAAGCTTTCTTT	CSAPAGAGNTEAFF
TRBV7-9	few	NA	TRBJ2-7	TGTGCCAGCGGATTAAAGTCCTACGAGCAGTACTTC	CASGLKSYEQYF
TRBV30	NA	NA	TRBJ1-5	TGTGCCTGGTCCGAGCAGATTAATCAGCCCCAGCATTTT	CAWSEQINQPQHF